These 20 T cell receptor beta chains were all obtained from the same sample, sequenced in a study of blood T cell repertoires in COVID-19. The method was immunoSEQ multiplex PCR; TCRdb's version includes in-frame clones alone and lacks a portion of them. The sample holds about 380,000 clones, 88% seen once. Sequencing was carried out using PBMCs or T cells enriched from blood (not recorded which). The receptor source for this set is a woman aged 18-29 years who had recovered from COVID-19.

This rearrangement joins TRBV6-5 to TRBJ1-1; possible D gene TRBD1, 6 bases. The CDR3 sequence is 13 residues long. The V end was cut by 5 bases, the J end by 0 bases, with 7 bases between. Germline V gene lookup returns CDR1 MNHEY and CDR2 SVGAGI. The CDR3 sequence is CASSTGMNTEAFF. CDR3 coding DNA: TGTGCCAGCAGTACAGGGATGAACACTGAAGCTTTCTTT.

This chain joins TRBV3-1 (or the pseudogene TRBV3-2) and TRBJ2-1; D not resolved. The CDR3 spans 11 residues. V lost 4 bases and J lost 7, with 5 bases in between. CDR1 is LGHDT, CDR2 YNNKEL, per germline (reference sequence). As DNA, the CDR3 is TGTGCCAGCAGCCTGACTAATGAGCAGTTCTTC. This translates into CASSLTNEQFF.

This chain joins TRBV6-2 or TRBV6-3 and TRBJ2-5; 11 nucleotides line up with TRBD2. The CDR3 is 18 residues long. J gave up 4 bases and V 5 bases, and 15 bases lay outside the gene matches. CDR1 is MNHEY, CDR2 SVGEGT, per germline. CDR3 coding DNA: TGTGCCAGCAGTAAAAGGACTAGCGGGTCCCCCAAGAGAGAGACCCAGTACTTC. It translates to CASSKRTSGSPKRETQYF.

V usage is TRBV7-9 and J usage is TRBJ2-3, with 8 positions matching TRBD1. The CDR3 is 12 amino acids. The V gene's germline CDR1 is SEHNR and CDR2 FQNEAQ (reference sequence). The J segment lost 6 bases and the V segment lost 6 bases, leaving 2 bases of the junction unmatched. DNA of the CDR3: TGTGCCAGCAGGGGACAGGTGGATACGCAGTATTTT. As protein: CASRGQVDTQYF.

In regard to this clone: A junction boundary mismatches the germline segment, possibly from a read error. The genes are TRBV7-7 and TRBJ2-3; 8 positions match TRBD1. The CDR3 spans 15 residues. CDR1 is SSHAT and CDR2 is FNYEAQ in the germline V gene (reference sequence). The CDR3 DNA reads as TGTGCTAGCAGCTCCGGACAGGGAAGCACAGATACGCAGTATTTT. Translated, it gives CASSSGQGSTDTQYF.

The genes are TRBV6-5 and TRBJ2-3; 8 nucleotides agree with TRBD1. Germline V gives CDR1 MNHEY, CDR2 SVGAGI. The CDR3 has 15 residues. Trimming took 5 bases from V and 3 from J; bases not matched to a gene: 7. This chain's CDR3 is CASSPGDRWTDTQYF. DNA for the CDR3: TGTGCCAGCAGTCCCGGGGACAGGTGGACAGATACGCAGTATTTT.

This sequence joins TRBV30 and TRBJ1-1, with a tentative D call TRBD1 (6 bases). Looked up from germline, CDR1 is GTSNPN and CDR2 is SVGIG (reference sequence). V was cut by 4 bases and J by 0 bases, with 15 bases left in between. This CDR3 spans 15 amino acids. The CDR3 reads CAWTRTVPMNTEAFF. The CDR3 DNA sequence: TGTGCCTGGACTAGGACAGTGCCTATGAACACTGAAGCTTTCTTT.

V and J are TRBV25-1 and TRBJ2-7; TRBD1 aligns across 12 bases. The CDR3 sequence is 17 residues long. Per germline, CDR1 MGHDK and CDR2 SYGVNS. V shed 3 bases and J 1 base; nucleotides not matched to a gene: 7. CDR3 amino acids: CASSDSGTGGWSYEQYF. The CDR3 coding sequence is TGTGCCAGCAGTGACTCAGGGACAGGGGGCTGGTCCTACGAGCAGTACTTC.

The V and J genes are TRBV7-9 and TRBJ1-2; TRBD1 matches at 8 bases. V lost 5 bases, J lost 2 bases, and 4 bases stayed unmatched. This CDR3 is 14 amino acids long. Germline V gives CDR1 SEHNR, CDR2 FQNEAQ (reference sequence). This CDR3 reads CASSPRQGNYGYTF. The CDR3 DNA is TGTGCCAGCAGCCCCCGACAGGGGAACTATGGCTACACCTTC.

The chain couples TRBV7-6 to TRBJ2-3, with TRBD1 matching 10 bases. The CDR3 runs 16 residues. Germline CDR1 and CDR2: SGHVS and FNYEAQ. With V trimmed by 5 bases and J by 3 bases, 8 bases remained unmatched. CDR3 DNA sequence: TGTGCCAGCAGCCCACATCCGGGACAGGGGACAGATACGCAGTATTTT. Translation gives CASSPHPGQGTDTQYF.

The CDR3 sequence is CATSEAGAQYF. DNA of the CDR3: TGTGCCACCAGCGAAGCGGGGGCCCAGTACTTC. V and J are TRBV15 and TRBJ2-5, with 8 bases aligning to TRBD2. The CDR3 is 11 residues long. The J segment lost 9 bases and the V segment lost 5 bases, leaving 2 bases of the junction unmatched. Germline V gives CDR1 LNHNV, CDR2 YYDKDF (reference sequence).

The rearrangement joins TRBV9 to TRBJ1-1; a possible D gene is TRBD1 (5 bases). There are 14 residues in the CDR3. Germline V lookup: CDR1 SGDLS, CDR2 YYNGEE. Trimming took 0 bases from V and 4 from J, leaving 10 bases between them. The CDR3 is CASSVAGGGTEAFF. In DNA, the CDR3 is TGTGCCAGCAGCGTAGCGGGGGGGGGCACTGAAGCTTTCTTT.

Comments on this clone: Other DNA sequences in the sample encode the same CDR3. The chain carries TRBV18 and TRBJ2-7; TRBD1 aligns across 7 bases. Germline-derived CDR1 and CDR2 are KGHSH and LQKENI. This CDR3 comprises 14 residues. The V segment lost 3 bases and the J segment 2 bases; nucleotides outside the gene matches: 4. The chain's CDR3 is CASSPPGQPYEQYF. The CDR3 DNA follows: TGTGCCAGCTCACCTCCGGGACAGCCCTACGAGCAGTACTTC.

The sample holds a few counts of this clone. V and J are TRBV6-2 or TRBV6-3 and TRBJ2-7; the match to TRBD1 covers 7 bases. This CDR3 region has 14 residues. The V segment lost 6 bases and the J segment 1 base; nucleotides outside the gene matches: 6. In germline, CDR1 is MNHEY, CDR2 SVGEGT. The chain's CDR3 is CASSQSGGSYEQYF. CDR3 DNA: TGTGCCAGCAGCCAGTCAGGGGGATCCTACGAGCAGTACTTC.

The chain is built from TRBV6-6 and TRBJ1-6; D is uncertain. The length of the CDR3 is 12 residues. In germline, CDR1 is MNHNY, CDR2 SVGAGI (reference sequence). Trimming removed 6 bases at V and 6 bases at J, with 6 bases between. The CDR3 DNA sequence: TGTGCCAGCAGGTCGGGTAATTCACCCCTCCACTTT. Amino acids: CASRSGNSPLHF.

The genes are TRBV10-3 and TRBJ2-7; 7 nucleotides line up with TRBD1. The CDR3 length is 15 residues. The V and J ends lost 5 bases and 0 bases, in that order; junction bases with no gene match: 7. Germline assignment: CDR1 ENHRY and CDR2 SYGVKD. CDR3 protein: CAISPDDRASYEQYF. CDR3 DNA sequence: TGTGCCATCAGTCCTGACGACAGGGCCTCCTACGAGCAGTACTTC.

As to this clone: The junction does not match germline at one end; this may be a read error. The sample contains more than one DNA sequence encoding this CDR3. The V gene is TRBV5-5, the J gene TRBJ1-5, with 8 bases that match TRBD1. The CDR3 sequence is 13 residues long. CDR1 SGHKS and CDR2 YYEKEE come from the germline V gene (reference sequence). Here the CDR3 reads CASTLTGDQPQHF. The CDR3 nucleotides read TGTGCCAGCACCTTGACAGGGGACCAGCCCCAGCATTTT. The variable domain in full, completed from reference TRBV5-5 and TRBJ1-5, reads DAGVTQSPTHLIKTRGQQVTLRCSPISGHKSVSWYQQVLGQGPQFIFQYYEKEERGRGNFPDRFSARQFPNYSSELNVNALLLGDSALYLCASTLTGDQPQHFGDGTRLSIL.

The chain links TRBV6-5 to TRBJ2-7, with no clear D. The CDR3 has 13 amino acids. In germline, CDR1 is MNHEY, CDR2 SVGAGI. V was trimmed by 2 bases and J by 5 bases, leaving 10 bases between them. The CDR3 sequence: CASSYLGRNEQYF. The CDR3 bases are TGTGCCAGCAGTTACCTTGGCAGAAACGAGCAGTACTTC.

This sequence joins TRBV4-1 and TRBJ2-7; D gene unclear. The length of the CDR3 is 13 residues. CDR1 and CDR2 (germline): MGHRA, YSYEKL. V was clipped by 1 base and J by 3 bases, with 7 bases between them. In DNA form, the CDR3 reads TGCGCCAGCAGCCAAGGGAGATTCTACGAGCAGTACTTC. Amino acid sequence: CASSQGRFYEQYF.

The CDR3 nucleotides are TGTGCCAGCAGCTTAGTAATCAGGGGGCAGAACACCGGGGAGCTGTTTTTT. Translated: CASSLVIRGQNTGELFF. The V call is TRBV7-8, the J call TRBJ2-2; 8 bases are a match to TRBD1. There are 17 residues in the CDR3. Looked up from germline, CDR1 is SGHVS and CDR2 is FQNEAQ. The ends lost 1 base at V and 1 base at J; junction bases unmatched: 5.